The clone carrying this T cell receptor beta chain was recorded once. Its antigen is as yet unknown. The germline gene is not matched at one end of the junction; a read error may be the cause. The data were obtained in a study of tumor and adjacent non-tumor tissue in lung cancer. For the study at large: The cohort had around twelve adenocarcinoma, a couple of squamous cell and 1 small cell patients. Samples averaged about 3.8 million productive TCRbeta reads each. Study results and limitations: Normal lung showed higher cumulative top 100 clone frequency than tumor.

This sample's RNA came from whole unsorted tissue. This non-tumor lung sample came from over 3 cm beyond the tumor edge. The library came from three nested PCR rounds adapted from ARM-PCR protocols. TCRdb reprocessed the multiplex PCR reads via MiXCR and lists one record per CDR3 protein. The sample has some 100,000 distinct CDR3 sequences, roughly two thirds seen once; the top ten hold around a fifth. The TCR was taken from a young man with non-small cell lung cancer. Input material: distant non-tumor lung tissue.

The CDR3 loop is CASTSRGEAFF. For the CDR3, the DNA is TGTGCCAGCACTTCTCGGGGTGAAGCGTTCTTT. V and J are TRBV6-2 or TRBV6-3 and TRBJ1-1; D remains ambiguous. CDR1 and CDR2 (germline): MNHEY, SVGEGT. The CDR3 length is 11 residues.